The present entry profiles one T cell receptor (beta chain) with its context. Its antigen is unknown. The source of the sample is a study of cytomegalovirus exposure and HLA in healthy donors. Broader study findings: Reportedly, TCR beta sequences accurately predicted HLA-A and HLA-B alleles in most subjects. Follow-up analysis later connected one missense variant in DCLRE1C with trimming of TCR beta V- and J-genes. After further analysis at a later stage, 16,951 TCR beta sequences were associated with HLA alleles at 0.05 false discovery rate. In an earlier analysis, productive rearrangement rates for most beta V segments clustered near 90% or 30%.

PCR involved 60 Vbeta and 13 Jbeta primers. Method: immunoSEQ multiplex PCR; TCRdb's copy keeps in-frame clones and lacks some. Of about 170,000 clones in the sample, around 68% are singletons; the top ten hold approximately 1.5%. The sequence was obtained from a girl aged 5-17 years in good health and CMV-seronegative. What was sequenced was PBMCs.

The CDR3, as DNA: TGTGCCAGCTCACCGTCGCGGGGTGTGTACCAAGAGACCCAGTACTTC. It is translated as CASSPSRGVYQETQYF. The rearrangement joins TRBV18 to TRBJ2-5; D might be TRBD2 (6 bases). Trimming took 3 bases from V and 0 from J, leaving 14 bases between them. CDR3 length: 16 amino acids. Germline CDR1 is KGHSH and CDR2 is LQKENI.